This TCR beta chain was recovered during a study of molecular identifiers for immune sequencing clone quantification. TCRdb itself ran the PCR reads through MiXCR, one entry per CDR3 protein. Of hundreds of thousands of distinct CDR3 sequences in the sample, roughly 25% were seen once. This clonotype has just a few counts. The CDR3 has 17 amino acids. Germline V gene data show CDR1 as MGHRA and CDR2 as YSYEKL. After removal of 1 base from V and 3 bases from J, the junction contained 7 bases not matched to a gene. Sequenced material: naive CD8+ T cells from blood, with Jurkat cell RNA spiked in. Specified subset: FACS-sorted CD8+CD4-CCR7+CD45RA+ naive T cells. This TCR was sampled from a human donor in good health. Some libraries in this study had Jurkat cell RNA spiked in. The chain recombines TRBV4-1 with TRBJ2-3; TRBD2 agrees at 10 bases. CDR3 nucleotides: TGCGCCAGCAGCCAAGGGGCTAGCGGGAGAAATACAGATACGCAGTATTTT. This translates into CASSQGASGRNTDTQYF.